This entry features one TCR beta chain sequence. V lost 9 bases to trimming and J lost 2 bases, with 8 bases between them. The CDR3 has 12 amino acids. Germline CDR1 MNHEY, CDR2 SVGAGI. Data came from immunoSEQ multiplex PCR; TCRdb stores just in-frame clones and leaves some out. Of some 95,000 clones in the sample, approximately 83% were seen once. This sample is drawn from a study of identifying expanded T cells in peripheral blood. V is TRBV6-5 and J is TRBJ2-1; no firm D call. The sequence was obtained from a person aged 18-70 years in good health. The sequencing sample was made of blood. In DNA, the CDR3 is TGTGCCAGTTACCAAGCCTACAATGAGCAGTTCTTC. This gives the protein CASYQAYNEQFF.